The entry below describes one T cell receptor (beta chain). This sample includes further DNA sequences coding for the same CDR3. The sample is drawn from a study of blood T cell repertoires in COVID-19. For the study at large: Samples of COVID-19 (acute and convalescent) were obtained from the United States, Italy and Spain. Sample material is recorded as cDNA or gDNA derived from T cells, B-cell-depleted T cells, or PBMCs.

The method was immunoSEQ multiplex PCR; TCRdb's version includes in-frame clones alone and lacks a portion of them. The sample contains more than 200,000 clones, under 95% of which appear only once. V shed 4 bases and J shed 0 bases, with 7 bases lying between them. CDR3 length: 12 residues. Germline CDR1 reads SQVTM; CDR2 reads ANQGSEA. The cohort comprised adults aged roughly 18 to 90 years residing in 20 to 30 US areas. Two negative PCRs, clearance, or symptom resolution characterized the recovered Cohort 3 donors. This chain joins TRBV29-1 and TRBJ2-7; D not certain. This clonotype was sampled from a young woman who had recovered from COVID-19. Specimen: PBMCs or T cells enriched from blood (not recorded which). CDR3 residues: CSVGQASYEQYF. The CDR3 nucleotides read TGCAGCGTTGGGCAGGCCTCCTACGAGCAGTACTTC.